The source of this T cell receptor (beta chain) is a study of cytomegalovirus exposure and HLA in healthy donors. The study, taken as a whole, reports: It was reportedly the case that the classifier diagnosed cytomegalovirus status with high specificity and sensitivity. Cytomegalovirus-associated status was assigned to approximately 160 TCR beta chains. According to a subsequent analysis, TCR clusters identified in the first cohort showed a tendency to co-occur across the 100 to 150 validation repertoires.

In regard to this clone: What it binds is not known.

Produced via immunoSEQ multiplex PCR; TCRdb's table is partial and in-frame only. The sample lists 150,000 to 200,000 clones, less than 90% occurring once. CDR3 length: 14 amino acids. The V gene's germline CDR1 is MDHEN and CDR2 SYDVKM. Trimming shortened V by 5 bases and J by 4 bases, and 15 bases separated the two germline ends. The TCR originated in a young man in good health and CMV-seropositive. The sequenced material came from PBMCs. This chain links TRBV28 with TRBJ2-7, with D tentatively TRBD1 (7 bases). The CDR3 DNA reads as TGTGCCAGCAGTCTGACCCAGGGGGGATACGAGCAGTACTTC. Translation gives CASSLTQGGYEQYF.